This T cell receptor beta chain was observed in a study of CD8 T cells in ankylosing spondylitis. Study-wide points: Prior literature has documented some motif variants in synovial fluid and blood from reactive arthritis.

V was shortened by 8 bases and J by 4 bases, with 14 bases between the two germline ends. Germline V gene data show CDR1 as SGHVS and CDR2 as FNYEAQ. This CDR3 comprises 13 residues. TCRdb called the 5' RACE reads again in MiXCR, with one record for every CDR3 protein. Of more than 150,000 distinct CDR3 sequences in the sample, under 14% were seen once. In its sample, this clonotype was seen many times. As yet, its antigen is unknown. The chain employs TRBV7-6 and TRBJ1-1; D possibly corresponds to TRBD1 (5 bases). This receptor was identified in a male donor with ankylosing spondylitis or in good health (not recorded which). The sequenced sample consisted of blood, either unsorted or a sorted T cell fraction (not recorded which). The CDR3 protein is CASAHQGVTEAFF. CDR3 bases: TGTGCCAGCGCGCATCAGGGCGTCACTGAAGCTTTCTTT.